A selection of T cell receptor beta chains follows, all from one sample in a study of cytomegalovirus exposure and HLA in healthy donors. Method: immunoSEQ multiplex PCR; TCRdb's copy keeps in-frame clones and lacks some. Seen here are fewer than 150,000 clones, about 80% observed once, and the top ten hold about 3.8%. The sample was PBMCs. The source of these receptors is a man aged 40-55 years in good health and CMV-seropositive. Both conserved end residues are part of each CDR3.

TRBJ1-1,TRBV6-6,CASSYSGARTEAFF
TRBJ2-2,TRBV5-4,CASSPDTRDTGELFF
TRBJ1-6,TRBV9,CASSVGGQSSYNSPLHF
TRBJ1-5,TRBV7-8,CASSLNPGQLYQPQHF
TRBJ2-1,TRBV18,CASSPVAGGANEQFF
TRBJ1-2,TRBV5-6,CASSLGGQTNGYTF
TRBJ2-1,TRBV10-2,CASSDPPAGVRNEQFF
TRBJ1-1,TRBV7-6,CASSSNRDIPFF
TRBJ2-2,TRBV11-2,CASSFTSGYTGELFF
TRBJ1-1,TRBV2,CASRADSNTEAFF
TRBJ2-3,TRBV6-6,CASSLPRGAADTQYF
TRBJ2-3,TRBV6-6,CASFKAGSTDTQYF
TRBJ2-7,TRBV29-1,CSAGGGGGLAGADEQYF
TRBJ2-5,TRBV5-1,CASSDSAVPYQETQYF
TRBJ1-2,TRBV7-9,CASSLIEGYTF
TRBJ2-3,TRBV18,CASSTRDSDTQYF
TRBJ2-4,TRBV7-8,CASSLGPKGTKNIQYF
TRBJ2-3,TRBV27,CASSLGFGRGGTDTQYF
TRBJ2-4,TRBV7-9,CASSLRDWRDF
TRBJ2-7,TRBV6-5,CASSSGQKFYEQYF
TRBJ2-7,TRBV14,CASSPSGYSYEQYF
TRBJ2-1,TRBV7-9,CASSLLAGGGDEQFF
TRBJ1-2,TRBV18,CASSPPNGGYTF
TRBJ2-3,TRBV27,CASTGNTDTQYF
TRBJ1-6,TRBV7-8,CASSPYRASNSPLHF
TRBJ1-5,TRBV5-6,CASTPGLGNQPQHF
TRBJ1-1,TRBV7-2,CASSRWTVKNTEAFF
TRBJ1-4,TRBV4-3,CASSQNRAKREKLFF
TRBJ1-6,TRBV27,CASRRAYNSPLHF
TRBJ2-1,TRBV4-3,CASSQDGGDSLNEQFF
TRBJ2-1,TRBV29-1,CSVIRTGRIEQFF
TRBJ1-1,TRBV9,CASSVGLSRTNTEAFF
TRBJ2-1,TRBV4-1,CASSQEKGGHTTYNEQFF
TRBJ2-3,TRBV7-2,CASSLASGTSRDTQYF
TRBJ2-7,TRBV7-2,CASSTGQRTYEQYF
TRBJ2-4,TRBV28,CASSRGTGDIQYF
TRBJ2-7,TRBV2,CASSDIYEQYF
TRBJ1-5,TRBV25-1,CASSYRGSNQPQHF
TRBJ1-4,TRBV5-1,CASSLGPGTGEEKLFF
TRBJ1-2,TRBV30,CAWSVLRYGYTF
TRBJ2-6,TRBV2,CASSLTRGLTGANVLTF
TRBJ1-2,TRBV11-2,CASSFASGGGYTF
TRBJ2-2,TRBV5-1,CASSLAGGGYTGELFF
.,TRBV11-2,CASSRGGVFNEQYF
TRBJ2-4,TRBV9,CASSATSGSSGIQYF
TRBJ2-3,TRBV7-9,CASSLGAGGRADTQYF